This is a list of T cell receptor beta chains from one sample in a study of blood T cell repertoires in COVID-19. The data were produced by immunoSEQ multiplex PCR, yet TCRdb's version contains in-frame clones alone and is incomplete. The sample has some 50,000 clones, about four fifths seen once; the top ten hold about 4.4%. Sequencing was carried out using peripheral blood. These receptor sequences come from a man in his fifties or sixties with active COVID-19. CDR3s include the opening cysteine and the closing phenylalanine or tryptophan. D genes are given only for firm matches. Clone size, where shown, is once, few, many, or a class for clones that have expanded.

size,J,V,D,CDR3,DNA
NA,TRBJ2-1,TRBV6-4,TRBD1,CASKGQASWIEQFF,TGTGCCAGCAAAGGACAGGCCTCGTGGATTGAGCAGTTCTTC
NA,TRBJ1-2,TRBV27,TRBD1,CASSLWKGADGYTF,TGTGCCAGCAGTTTATGGAAGGGGGCGGACGGCTACACCTTC
NA,TRBJ1-2,TRBV5-1,NA,CASSLEHYNYGYTF,TGCGCCAGCAGCTTGGAACATTATAACTATGGCTACACCTTC
few,TRBJ1-1,TRBV2,NA,CASRDRFFTEAFF,TGTGCCAGCAGGGACAGATTTTTCACTGAAGCTTTCTTT
once,TRBJ1-2,TRBV6-5,NA,CASRKGLGSSYGYTF,TGTGCCAGCAGGAAAGGGCTAGGGAGTTCCTATGGCTACACCTTC
NA,TRBJ2-1,TRBV6-5,TRBD2,CASSHPSGGTNEQFF,TGTGCCAGCAGTCATCCTAGCGGGGGGACCAATGAGCAGTTCTTC
few,TRBJ1-2,TRBV19,NA,CASSKQGNYGYTF,TGTGCCAGTAGTAAACAGGGCAACTATGGCTACACCTTC
few,TRBJ1-1,TRBV18,NA,CASSPGTRGTEAFF,TGTGCCAGCTCACCTGGAACCAGGGGAACTGAAGCTTTCTTT
NA,TRBJ2-2,TRBV10-3,TRBD1,CAISGDRATGELFF,TGTGCCATCAGTGGAGACAGGGCTACCGGGGAGCTGTTTTTT
NA,TRBJ2-3,TRBV19,TRBD2,CASSPREVRGSDTQYF,TGTGCCAGTAGTCCCCGGGAGGTTCGGGGCTCAGATACGCAGTATTTT
NA,TRBJ2-1,TRBV5-1,NA,CASSLVAGAANEQFF,TGCGCCAGCAGCTTGGTTGCGGGGGCCGCGAATGAGCAGTTCTTC
NA,TRBJ1-1,TRBV2,TRBD1,CASTKTGGVTEAFF,TGTGCCAGCACCAAAACAGGGGGCGTCACTGAAGCTTTCTTT
NA,TRBJ2-7,TRBV3-1/TRBV3-2,NA,CASSQVAYEQYF,TGTGCCAGCAGCCAGGTAGCCTACGAGCAGTACTTC
NA,TRBJ2-1,TRBV28,NA,CASSSLQGRGDEQFF,TGTGCCAGCAGTTCATTACAGGGGCGCGGGGATGAGCAGTTCTTC
NA,TRBJ2-7,TRBV4-3,NA,CASSQGGDEQYF,TGCGCCAGCAGCCAAGGGGGCGACGAGCAGTACTTC
once,TRBJ2-5,TRBV4-1,TRBD2,CASSQEASGGGETQYF,TGCGCCAGCAGCCAAGAGGCTAGCGGGGGAGGAGAGACCCAGTACTTC
once,TRBJ1-1,TRBV6-6,NA,CASSYSPMVAAEAFF,TGTGCCAGCAGTTACTCTCCAATGGTTGCGGCTGAAGCTTTCTTT
NA,TRBJ2-7,TRBV27,TRBD2,CASSPRPTSGATYEQYF,TGTGCCAGCAGCCCACGCCCGACTAGCGGGGCAACCTACGAGCAGTACTTC
few,TRBJ2-7,TRBV6-2/TRBV6-3,NA,CASSYASIVGQYF,TGTGCCAGCAGTTACGCGAGCATTGTCGGGCAGTACTTC
NA,TRBJ1-6,TRBV10-3,TRBD1,CAIRPGQGIGNSPLHF,TGTGCCATCAGGCCGGGACAGGGGATTGGTAATTCACCCCTCCACTTT
NA,TRBJ1-2,TRBV28,TRBD1,CASIPGGAGGDGYTF,TGTGCCAGCATCCCTGGGGGGGCAGGGGGCGATGGCTACACCTTC
NA,TRBJ1-2,TRBV19,TRBD1,CASIGTGVYGYTF,TGTGCCAGTATAGGAACAGGGGTCTATGGCTACACCTTC
NA,TRBJ1-1,TRBV14,NA,CASSRGLGTEAFF,TGTGCCAGCAGCCGAGGGTTGGGGACTGAAGCTTTCTTT
once,TRBJ2-1,TRBV19,TRBD2,CASSISAGAGGYNEQFF,TGTGCCAGTAGTATATCCGCTGGAGCGGGGGGATACAATGAGCAGTTCTTC
medium-sized,TRBJ1-1,TRBV4-1,TRBD1,CASSQDPGGGTEAFF,TGCGCCAGCAGCCAAGACCCAGGGGGTGGCACTGAAGCTTTCTTT
NA,TRBJ2-1,TRBV13,TRBD2,CASSFLAGGNEQFF,TGTGCCAGCAGCTTCCTAGCGGGGGGGAATGAGCAGTTCTTC
few,TRBJ2-2,TRBV19,NA,CASRFPGPGELFF,TGTGCCAGTAGATTCCCTGGGCCCGGGGAGCTGTTTTTT
NA,TRBJ1-5,TRBV10-3,NA,CAISEGQTNQPQHF,TGTGCCATCAGTGAGGGACAGACTAATCAGCCCCAGCATTTT
few,TRBJ2-1,TRBV2,TRBD2,CASSFSGLTYNEQFF,TGTGCCAGCAGTTTTTCGGGACTAACCTACAATGAGCAGTTCTTC
NA,TRBJ1-2,TRBV10-2,NA,CASSESAGEGPAYGYTF,TGCGCCAGCAGTGAGTCGGCCGGGGAGGGGCCCGCCTATGGCTACACCTTC
NA,TRBJ2-2,TRBV11-2,NA,CASSTGYPGELFF,TGTGCCAGCAGTACAGGGTACCCCGGGGAGCTGTTTTTT
NA,TRBJ2-3,TRBV27,TRBD2,CAVGGLALDTQYF,TGTGCCGTCGGCGGACTAGCACTAGATACGCAGTATTTT
NA,TRBJ1-4,TRBV5-4,NA,CASSLLRGQNPEKLFF,TGTGCCAGCAGCTTGTTGAGAGGACAGAATCCTGAAAAACTGTTTTTT
few,TRBJ1-5,TRBV10-1,TRBD1,CARIRCGTGKEKGLQPQHF,TGCGCCAGGATTAGATGCGGGACAGGGAAAGAAAAGGGTCTCCAGCCCCAGCATTTT
NA,TRBJ2-5,TRBV6-2/TRBV6-3,TRBD1,CASSPGQEVETQYF,TGTGCCAGCAGCCCAGGACAGGAGGTTGAGACCCAGTACTTC
NA,TRBJ1-2,TRBV19,NA,CASSRGPRSYGYTF,TGTGCCAGTAGTAGAGGGCCAAGATCGTATGGCTACACCTTC
NA,TRBJ2-3,TRBV5-3,NA,CARSSGRITDTQYF,TGTGCCAGAAGCTCGGGAAGGATCACAGATACGCAGTATTTT
few,TRBJ1-5,TRBV6-9,NA,CASTHPSGSQPQHF,TGTGCCAGCACCCACCCCTCAGGGTCCCAGCCCCAGCATTTT
once,TRBJ2-1,TRBV6-5,TRBD2,CASSYSIGGANEQFF,TGTGCCAGCAGTTACTCAATCGGGGGGGCGAATGAGCAGTTCTTC
NA,TRBJ1-1,TRBV5-4,NA,CASSSLQGYMNTEAFF,TGTGCCAGCAGCTCCCTACAGGGTTACATGAACACTGAAGCTTTCTTT
NA,TRBJ1-1,TRBV19,TRBD1,CATRQGNTEAFF,TGTGCCACCCGACAGGGAAACACTGAAGCTTTCTTT
NA,TRBJ2-7,TRBV7-9,TRBD1,CASSHRTGPEQYF,TGTGCCAGCAGCCATAGGACAGGCCCCGAGCAGTACTTC
NA,TRBJ2-3,TRBV10-3,NA,CAISDRADTQYF,TGTGCCATCAGTGACAGGGCAGATACGCAGTATTTT
NA,TRBJ1-4,TRBV27,NA,CASSRIGAGEKLFF,TGTGCCAGCAGCCGAATTGGGGCAGGGGAAAAACTGTTTTTT
NA,TRBJ2-5,TRBV27,NA,CASSLLPQRGGTETQYF,TGTGCCAGCAGTTTATTGCCGCAGAGGGGGGGCACAGAGACCCAGTACTTC
NA,TRBJ2-2,TRBV3-1/TRBV3-2,NA,CASSRQSTNTGELFF,TGTGCCAGCAGCCGACAGTCTACGAACACCGGGGAGCTGTTTTTT
NA,TRBJ2-3,TRBV7-2,TRBD1,CASSSGQGEADTQYF,TGTGCCAGCAGCTCCGGACAGGGGGAGGCAGATACGCAGTATTTT
few,TRBJ1-5,TRBV7-2,TRBD1,CASSLYGQGDQPQHF,TGTGCCAGCAGCTTATATGGACAGGGGGACCAGCCCCAGCATTTT